This T cell receptor (beta chain) was obtained from a study of identical twins. Study-wide results and limits: Alpha sequences that were out-of-frame and twin-shared showed an excess of low generation probability. While abundant cord blood beta clonotypes carried fewer insertions, memory repertoires showed no such pattern.

Germline assignment: CDR1 MGHDK and CDR2 SYGVNS. The CDR3 is 14 residues long. Trimming cost V 6 bases and J 7 bases; bases outside gene matches: 6. Unique molecular identifiers were present on cDNA, and template switching added a universal primer site. A single record per CDR3 protein comes from TCRdb applying MiXCR to the 5' RACE reads. The table has around 450,000 distinct CDR3 sequences, around 14% seen once; the top ten hold more than 0.5%. This clonotype turned up a few times. Its antigen is undetermined. These data were also reused for a study on yellow fever vaccine responses in identical twins.

Sequencing input: CD4+ T cells sorted from blood. This receptor was obtained from a woman aged 18-29 years in good health. The chain employs TRBV25-1 and TRBJ2-1, with 10 bases matching TRBD1. CDR3 in DNA: TGTGCCAGCAGCGGGGACAGGGGTAGGAATGAGCAGTTCTTC. Its protein product is CASSGDRGRNEQFF. Together with reference TRBV25-1 and TRBJ2-1, the CDR3 gives the full variable domain: EADIYQTPRYLVIGTGKKITLECSQTMGHDKMYWYQQDPGMELHLIHYSYGVNSTEKGDLSSESTVSRIRTEHFPLTLESARPSHTSQYLCASSGDRGRNEQFFGPGTRLTVL.